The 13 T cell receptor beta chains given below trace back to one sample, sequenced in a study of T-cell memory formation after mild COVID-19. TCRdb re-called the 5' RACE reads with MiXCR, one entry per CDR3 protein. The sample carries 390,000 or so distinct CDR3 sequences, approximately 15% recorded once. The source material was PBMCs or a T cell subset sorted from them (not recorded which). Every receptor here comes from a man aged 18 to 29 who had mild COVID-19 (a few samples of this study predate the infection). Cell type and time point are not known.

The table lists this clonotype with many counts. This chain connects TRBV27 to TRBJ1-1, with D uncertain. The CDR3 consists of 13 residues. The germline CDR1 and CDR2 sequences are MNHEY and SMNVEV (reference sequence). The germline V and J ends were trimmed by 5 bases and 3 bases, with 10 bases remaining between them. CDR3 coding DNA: TGTGCCAGCAGTATAGTCCGGGACACTGAAGCTTTCTTT. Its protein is CASSIVRDTEAFF.

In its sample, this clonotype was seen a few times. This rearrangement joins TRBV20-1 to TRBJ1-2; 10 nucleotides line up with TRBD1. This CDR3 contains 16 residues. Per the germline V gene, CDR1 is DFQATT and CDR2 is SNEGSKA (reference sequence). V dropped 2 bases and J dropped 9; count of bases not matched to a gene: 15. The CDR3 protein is CSARMDRGALAIRYTF. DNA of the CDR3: TGCAGTGCTAGAATGGACAGGGGGGCTCTTGCTATTCGCTACACCTTC.

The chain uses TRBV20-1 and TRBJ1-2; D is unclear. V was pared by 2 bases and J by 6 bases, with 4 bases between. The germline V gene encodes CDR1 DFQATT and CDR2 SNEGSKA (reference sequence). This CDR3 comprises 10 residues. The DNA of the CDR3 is TGCAGTGCTAGACAGCATGGCTACACCTTC. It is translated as CSARQHGYTF.

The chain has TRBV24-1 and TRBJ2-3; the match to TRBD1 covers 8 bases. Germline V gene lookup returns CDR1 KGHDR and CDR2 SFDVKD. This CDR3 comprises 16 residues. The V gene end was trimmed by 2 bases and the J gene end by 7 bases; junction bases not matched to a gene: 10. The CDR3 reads CATSDSRGRGLYTQYF. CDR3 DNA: TGTGCCACCAGTGATTCAAGGGGCAGGGGGCTTTATACGCAGTATTTT.

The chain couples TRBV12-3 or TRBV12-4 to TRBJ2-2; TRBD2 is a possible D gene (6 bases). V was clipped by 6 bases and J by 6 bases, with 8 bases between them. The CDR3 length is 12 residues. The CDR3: CASSRDSGELFF. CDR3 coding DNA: TGTGCCAGCAGCAGGGACTCCGGGGAGCTGTTTTTT.

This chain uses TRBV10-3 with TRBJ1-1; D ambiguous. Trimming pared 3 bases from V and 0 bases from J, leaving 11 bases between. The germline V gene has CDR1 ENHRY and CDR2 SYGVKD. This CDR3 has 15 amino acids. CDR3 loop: CAISESTEMNTEAFF. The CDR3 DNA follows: TGTGCCATCAGTGAATCCACAGAAATGAACACTGAAGCTTTCTTT.

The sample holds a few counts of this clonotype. The CDR3 loop reads CASSQSTGVQETQYF. The CDR3 region has the DNA TGCGCCAGCAGCCAATCTACAGGGGTTCAAGAGACCCAGTACTTC. The chain employs TRBV4-3 and TRBJ2-5, with TRBD1 matching 7 bases. The CDR3 loop spans 15 amino acids. V lost 2 bases to trimming and J lost 2 bases; unmatched junction nucleotides: 5. CDR1 and CDR2 from the germline V gene are LGHNA and YSLEER.

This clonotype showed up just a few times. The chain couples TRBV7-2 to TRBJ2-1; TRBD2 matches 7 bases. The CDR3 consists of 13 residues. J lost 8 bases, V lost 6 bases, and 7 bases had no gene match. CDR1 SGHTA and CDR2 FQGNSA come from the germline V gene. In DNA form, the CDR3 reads TGTGCCAGCAGGCGTACTAGCGACGATGAGCAGTTCTTC. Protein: CASRRTSDDEQFF.

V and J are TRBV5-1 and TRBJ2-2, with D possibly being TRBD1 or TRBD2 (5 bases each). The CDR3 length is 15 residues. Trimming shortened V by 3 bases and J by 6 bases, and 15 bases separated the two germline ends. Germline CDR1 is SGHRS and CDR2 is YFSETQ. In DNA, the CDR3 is TGCGCCAGCAGCTCCGAAGCGGTGGGGGCCGGGGAGCTGTTTTTT. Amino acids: CASSSEAVGAGELFF.

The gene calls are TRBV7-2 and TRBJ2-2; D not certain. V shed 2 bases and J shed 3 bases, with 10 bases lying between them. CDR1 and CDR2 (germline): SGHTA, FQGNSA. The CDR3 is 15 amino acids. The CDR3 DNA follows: TGTGCCAGCAGCTTATGGGTATTCGACACCGGGGAGCTGTTTTTT. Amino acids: CASSLWVFDTGELFF.

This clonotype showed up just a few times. The CDR3: CASSLAFQAPFYTF. The CDR3 nucleotides are TGTGCCAGCAGCTTAGCGTTCCAGGCCCCATTCTACACCTTC. The chain combines TRBV7-2 with TRBJ1-2; D remains ambiguous. V lost 0 bases and J 10 bases, leaving 15 bases between the germline ends. Looked up from germline, CDR1 is SGHTA and CDR2 is FQGNSA. The CDR3 length is 14 residues.

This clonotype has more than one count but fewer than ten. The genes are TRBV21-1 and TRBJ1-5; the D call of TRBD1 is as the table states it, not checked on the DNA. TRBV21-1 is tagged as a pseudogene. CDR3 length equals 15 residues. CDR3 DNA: TGTGCCAGCAGCAAATGCCGGGGGAGCAATCAGCCCCAGCATTTT. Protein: CASSKCRGSNQPQHF.

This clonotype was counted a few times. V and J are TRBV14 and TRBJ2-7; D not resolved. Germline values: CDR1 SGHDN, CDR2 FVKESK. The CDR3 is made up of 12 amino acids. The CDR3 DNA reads TGTGCCAGCAGCCAAACCTCCTCCGAGCAGTACGTC. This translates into CASSQTSSEQYV.